This T cell receptor (beta chain) was documented in a study of beta chain features in type 1 diabetes. On the study more broadly: The study examined roughly 110,000,000 sorted cells across all samples. Study results and caveats: Moderately but significantly shorter TCRB CDR3s were found in Type 1 diabetes patients in all four CD4+ subsets.

Expressed TCRB transcripts were sequenced after all isolated RNA was converted to cDNA. Measured with immunoSEQ multiplex PCR; TCRdb has only the in-frame clones, and not every one. The sample yields about 230,000 clones, 9.6% seen once. About this clone: Its antigen is not identified.

Between the trimmed V and J ends, which lost 3 bases and 1 base, there was a span of 12 bases. CDR3 length: 14 residues. Germline values: CDR1 GTSNPN, CDR2 SVGIG (reference sequence). Populations obtained by sorting all exceeded 95% purity. The genes are TRBV30 and TRBJ1-2, with a tentative D call TRBD1 (5 bases). The sequencing input was naive CD4+ T cells from blood. This TCR derives from a woman under 30 in good health. Here the CDR3 reads CAWRMEGFNYGYTF. The CDR3 coding sequence is TGTGCCTGGAGAATGGAGGGGTTTAACTATGGCTACACCTTC.